This T cell receptor beta chain was identified during a study of blood T cell repertoires in COVID-19. Trimming removed 3 bases from V and 0 bases from J, with 18 bases in between. This CDR3 has 16 amino acids. The germline V gene encodes CDR1 DFQATT and CDR2 SNEGSKA (reference sequence). Original data processing: Amplified reference gene primers provided the basis for estimating nucleated cell counts. Clones were sequenced by immunoSEQ multiplex PCR, and TCRdb holds only the in-frame ones, with some missing. V, J and clone size reflect that table, while D and trimming were determined from the DNA. Here the sample spans 200,000 to 250,000 clones, 65% to 85% being singletons.

The clonotype comes from a human donor in a cohort sampled during active COVID-19. The rearrangement links TRBV20-1 to TRBJ2-7, with D perhaps matching TRBD2 (6 bases). Sequencing input: peripheral blood. The CDR3 nucleotides read TGCAGTGCTAGTGGGGTGATAGCGGTGAGCTCCTACGAGCAGTACTTC. Translation gives CSASGVIAVSSYEQYF.